This T cell receptor (beta chain) is from a study of T cells in Graves' hyperthyroidism and ophthalmopathy. Study findings and constraints: Ophthalmopathy, as predicted by the model, came a median 6.5 months after the prediction.

TCR beta CDR3 sequences were amplified from RNA transcripts. The HTBI primer set drove a first-round RT-PCR of the TCR CDR3. TCRdb processed the multiplex PCR reads anew with MiXCR; each CDR3 protein has one entry. This sample has some 600,000 distinct CDR3 sequences, with 11% to 15% found just once. With respect to this clonotype: Its antigen is not known.

The sample comprised blood. This sequence was found in a woman aged 25 to 39 with Graves' hyperthyroidism that later progressed to Graves' ophthalmopathy.

The CDR3 DNA is TGTGCCAGCAGCTTAGCAGTTGGTGAAAAACTGTTTTTT. Translated: CASSLAVGEKLFF. The J gene is TRBJ1-4, the V gene TRBV7-2; no clear D gene. Trimming took 0 bases from V and 7 from J, leaving 6 bases between them. The germline V gene has CDR1 SGHTA and CDR2 FQGNSA. This CDR3 has 13 amino acids.